This note documents a single T cell receptor beta chain sequence. The sample originates from a study of blood T cell repertoires in COVID-19. Study in general: Acute and convalescent COVID-19 specimens originated in the United States, Italy and Spain. T cells, B-cell-depleted T cells, or PBMCs provided the cDNA or gDNA that served as material.

The V end was cut by 5 bases, the J end by 0 bases, with 8 bases between. Germline CDR1 LNHDA, CDR2 SQIVND (reference sequence). The CDR3 runs 15 residues. The authors' processing: Amplified reference gene primers provided the basis for estimating nucleated cell counts. The protocol was immunoSEQ multiplex PCR, while the TCRdb copy is restricted to in-frame clones and leaves out a portion. V, J and clone size derive from that table, while D and trimming were established from the DNA sequence. The repertoire holds fewer than 60,000 clones, with 81% as singletons. It was during active infection that Seattle patients were enrolled and then longitudinally followed.

This clonotype was obtained from a woman of 80 years or more with COVID-19, enrolled during active disease. The chain has TRBV19 and TRBJ2-6, with D unclear. Sequencing used peripheral blood. CDR3 loop: CASSPPGSGANVLTF. CDR3 bases: TGTGCCAGTAGTCCGCCGGGCTCTGGGGCCAACGTCCTGACTTTC. The variable domain in full, completed from reference TRBV19 and TRBJ2-6, reads DGGITQSPKYLFRKEGQNVTLSCEQNLNHDAMYWYRQDPGQGLRLIYYSQIVNDFQKGDIAEGYSVSREKKESFPLTVTSAQKNPTAFYLCASSPPGSGANVLTFGAGSRLTVL.